The T cell receptor beta chain described here comes from a study of monozygotic twins with cystic fibrosis. Germline V gene data show CDR1 as ENHRY and CDR2 as SYGVKD. The V gene lost 0 bases and the J gene lost 1 base, with 9 bases spanning the gap. This CDR3 is built from 15 residues. Method: immunoSEQ multiplex PCR; TCRdb's copy keeps in-frame clones and lacks some. The table records just under 20,000 clones, less than 95% of them present only once. The chain carries TRBV10-3 and TRBJ1-2; D ambiguous. Specimen: blood. This receptor was obtained from a girl aged 2-10 years with cystic fibrosis. The CDR3 DNA reads as TGTGCCATCAGTGAGTCGGCAGGATATAACTATGGCTACACCTTC. Translated: CAISESAGYNYGYTF.